The 15 T cell receptor beta chains below were found in one sample sequenced in a study of T cell responses to AZD1222 COVID-19 vaccine. The assay was immunoSEQ multiplex PCR, and TCRdb's table has in-frame clones only and misses some. This table holds 95,000 to 150,000 clones, less than 90% found once. This material consisted of peripheral blood, taken on day 0 of AZD1222 vaccination. These receptors all come from an adult in good health.

The chain links TRBV11-2 to TRBJ2-1, with 8 bases identical to TRBD2. The CDR3 totals 15 residues. Looked up from germline, CDR1 is SGHAT and CDR2 is FQNNGV. J gave up 2 bases and V 1 base, and 1 base lay outside the gene matches. This chain's CDR3 is CASSLAGGPYNEQFF. CDR3 in DNA: TGTGCCAGCAGCTTAGCGGGGGGGCCCTACAATGAGCAGTTCTTC.

This sequence joins TRBV14 and TRBJ2-7; no firm D call. The CDR3 length is 14 residues. Germline CDR1 reads SGHDN; CDR2 reads FVKESK. Trimming pared 0 bases from V and 2 bases from J, leaving 8 bases between. As DNA, the CDR3 is TGTGCCAGCAGCCAAGAAGAATTAGCCTACGAGCAGTACTTC. It encodes CASSQEELAYEQYF. The whole variable domain, filled in from reference TRBV14 and TRBJ2-7, reads EAGVTQFPSHSVIEKGQTVTLRCDPISGHDNLYWYRRVMGKEIKFLLHFVKESKQDESGMPNNRFLAERTGGTYSTLKVQPAELEDSGVYFCASSQEELAYEQYFGPGTRLTVT.

The chain employs TRBV7-9 and TRBJ1-3; D gene unclear. This CDR3 is 15 amino acids long. CDR1 SEHNR and CDR2 FQNEAQ come from the germline V gene (reference sequence). Trimming took 1 base from V and 0 from J, leaving 7 bases between them. The CDR3 nucleotides are TGTGCCAGCAGCTTAGAGTCAGGCTCTGGAAACACCATATATTTT. Translation gives CASSLESGSGNTIYF.

This chain uses TRBV7-4 with TRBJ1-5; 9 nucleotides align to TRBD1. CDR3 size: 19 residues. The germline gives CDR1 SGHVT, CDR2 SQSDAQ. V shed 6 bases, J shed 1 base, and the junction held 16 bases outside the gene matches. DNA of the CDR3: TGTGCCAGCAGTTTACCGGGACAGGGCAATCTTCGGAGCAATCAGCCCCAGCATTTT. Translating gives CASSLPGQGNLRSNQPQHF.

This clone was seen just once. The V call is TRBV11-2, the J call TRBJ2-4; unclear D gene. Germline V CDR1 and CDR2: SGHAT, FQNNGV. V lost 5 bases and J lost 0, with 20 bases in between. The CDR3 runs to 18 residues. CDR3 residues: CASSPVSPRILAKNIQYF. The CDR3 coding sequence is TGTGCCAGCAGCCCGGTTAGCCCCCGAATACTAGCCAAAAACATTCAGTACTTC.

The chain links TRBV4-1 to TRBJ1-5; tentative D call: TRBD1 (5 bases). The CDR3 is 16 amino acids. Germline V lookup: CDR1 MGHRA, CDR2 YSYEKL. Trimming stripped 0 bases from V and 0 bases from J, with 9 bases between. The CDR3 protein is CASSQDQGYSNQPQHF. CDR3 DNA sequence: TGCGCCAGCAGCCAAGACCAGGGCTATAGCAATCAGCCCCAGCATTTT.

The rearrangement uses TRBV18 and TRBJ1-2; 9 bases are a match to TRBD1. With V trimmed by 5 bases and J by 3 bases, 1 base remained unmatched. Germline values: CDR1 KGHSH, CDR2 LQKENI. This CDR3 spans 13 amino acids. Written as DNA, the CDR3 is TGTGCCAGCTCAACAGGGGGCTACTATGGCTACACCTTC. Translating gives CASSTGGYYGYTF.

A single count supports this clone. The chain carries TRBV3-1 (or the pseudogene TRBV3-2) and TRBJ1-5; D remains unclear. The CDR3 extends over 15 amino acids. V was pared by 1 base and J by 1 base, with 8 bases between. Germline CDR1 and CDR2: LGHDT and YNNKEL (reference sequence). DNA of the CDR3: TGTGCCAGCAGCCAAGGGACGTTAAGCAATCAGCCCCAGCATTTT. Protein: CASSQGTLSNQPQHF.

V gene TRBV18 combines with J gene TRBJ2-5; no clear D gene. V lost 8 bases to trimming and J lost 0 bases, with 4 bases between them. The V gene's germline CDR1 is KGHSH and CDR2 LQKENI. CDR3 length: 11 residues. The CDR3 nucleotides are TGTGCCAGCGAGTACCAAGAGACCCAGTACTTC. It encodes CASEYQETQYF.

The chain uses TRBV4-3 and TRBJ2-7; D perhaps matches TRBD2 (5 bases). Germline lookup yields CDR1 LGHNA and CDR2 YSLEER. The CDR3 has 16 amino acids. Trimming cost V 1 base and J 3 bases, with 16 bases left between them. DNA for the CDR3: TGCGCCAGCAGCCAAGCAACGGACCGGGAACACTACGAGCAGTACTTC. Translated: CASSQATDREHYEQYF.

V is TRBV14 and J is TRBJ2-3; D gene uncertain. This CDR3 contains 15 residues. Deletions cut 4 bases from V and 5 bases from J, with 16 bases between. CDR1 and CDR2 (germline): SGHDN, FVKESK. CDR3 residues: CASSPRKRLQDTQYF. The DNA of the CDR3 is TGTGCCAGCAGCCCAAGGAAACGGCTCCAAGATACGCAGTATTTT.

The genes are TRBV11-2 and TRBJ2-1; D gene unclear. Trimming took off 1 base at V and 4 bases at J, with 8 bases between the two ends. The CDR3 is made up of 14 amino acids. Germline V gives CDR1 SGHAT, CDR2 FQNNGV. The CDR3 loop is CASSLGVRYNEQFF. In DNA form, the CDR3 reads TGTGCCAGCAGCTTAGGGGTCCGTTACAATGAGCAGTTCTTC.

This clone showed up just once. The genes are TRBV28 and TRBJ2-7, with D possibly being TRBD1 or TRBD2 (5 bases each). Germline assignment: CDR1 MDHEN and CDR2 SYDVKM. V lost 3 bases and J 3 bases, leaving 12 bases between the germline ends. CDR3 length equals 14 residues. CDR3 sequence: CASSFGTQGYEQYF. Written as DNA, the CDR3 is TGTGCCAGCAGTTTCGGGACCCAGGGCTACGAGCAGTACTTC.

This chain joins TRBV29-1 and TRBJ2-7; TRBD1 aligns across 8 bases. This CDR3 region has 13 residues. Germline assignment: CDR1 SQVTM and CDR2 ANQGSEA. Unmatched junction bases numbered 6, after V lost 3 bases and J lost 5 bases. The CDR3 DNA reads TGCAGCGTTGAGCAGGGGGCGATCGACGAGCAGTACTTC. Translation gives CSVEQGAIDEQYF.

The V call is TRBV29-1, the J call TRBJ2-3; 7 positions agree with TRBD1. The CDR3 totals 14 residues. Germline-derived CDR1 and CDR2 are SQVTM and ANQGSEA. After removal of 5 bases from V and 0 bases from J, the junction contained 5 bases not matched to a gene. CDR3 residues: CSVKQGISTDTQYF. The CDR3 DNA is TGCAGCGTTAAACAGGGGATCAGCACAGATACGCAGTATTTT.